The next 22 T cell receptor beta chains were all read from a single sample in a study of regulatory T cells in long-lasting Graves disease. Time point reported: persistent/refractory GD, antithyroid drugs over 5 years with positive TRAb. Isolated PBMC RNA provided the starting material for the TCR library. Combining iRepertoire HTBI primers with Arm-PCR of CDR3 regions, the authors built TCR beta libraries. TCRdb fed the multiplex PCR reads into MiXCR, producing one record per CDR3 protein. The table records around 430,000 distinct CDR3 sequences, 22% of them present only once. Sample: peripheral blood mononuclear cells (PBMCs), taken when the disease was refractory, from a patient treated with antithyroid drugs. All receptors come from a female donor with Graves disease.

This clonotype was recorded many times. J is TRBJ1-1 and V is TRBV7-2; no reliable D call. Germline V CDR1 and CDR2: SGHTA, FQGNSA. V lost 5 bases and J 3 bases, leaving 13 bases between the germline ends. The CDR3 is 14 residues long. The CDR3 DNA follows: TGTGCCAGCAGCCCCCAACATGGAGACACTGAAGCTTTCTTT. Encoded protein: CASSPQHGDTEAFF.

This chain connects TRBV4-3 to TRBJ2-7, with a possible D match to TRBD2 (6 bases). Germline V gives CDR1 LGHNA, CDR2 YSLEER. There are 15 residues in the CDR3. The V end lost 4 bases, the J end lost 1 base, and 14 bases lay between the germline ends. This chain's CDR3 is CASSPTQAGSYEQYF. For the CDR3, the DNA is TGCGCCAGCAGCCCTACCCAGGCGGGGTCCTACGAGCAGTACTTC.

This sequence joins TRBV5-1 and TRBJ2-2, with TRBD2 matching 9 bases. Germline lookup yields CDR1 SGHRS and CDR2 YFSETQ. Germline trimming cut 7 bases from V and 7 bases from J; bases unmatched to any gene: 11. The CDR3 spans 15 residues. The CDR3 nucleotides are TGCGCCAGCGCACCATTTAGCGGGAGCGGCGGGGAGCTGTTTTTT. Encoded protein: CASAPFSGSGGELFF.

This clonotype was picked up a small number of times. The chain links TRBV28 to TRBJ2-6; D uncertain. V lost 6 bases to trimming and J lost 0 bases, with 9 bases between them. Germline CDR1 is MDHEN and CDR2 is SYDVKM. CDR3 length: 15 amino acids. The CDR3 nucleotides are TGTGCCAGCAGCCCCCCACACTCTGGGGCCAACGTCCTGACTTTC. This sequence encodes CASSPPHSGANVLTF.

The chain links TRBV19 to TRBJ1-2, with unresolved D. CDR1 is LNHDA and CDR2 is SQIVND in the germline V gene (reference sequence). The CDR3 is made up of 13 amino acids. With 10 bases removed from V and 3 bases from J, the gap between germline ends came to 15 bases. This chain's CDR3 is CATPARRDYGYTF. The CDR3 DNA is TGTGCCACGCCGGCCAGGCGGGACTATGGCTACACCTTC.

About this clonotype itself: This sequence may be a read error, since a much larger clone differs from it by one base. The gene calls are TRBV6-2 or TRBV6-3 and TRBJ2-6; the D gene is possibly TRBD2 (7 bases). The length of the CDR3 is 15 residues. Trimming cost V 5 bases and J 8 bases, with 16 bases left between them. Per germline, CDR1 MNHEY and CDR2 SVGEGT. The CDR3 DNA reads TGTGCCAGCAGTCTGCCTAGGGGGGGGACCAACGTCCTGACTTTC. As protein: CASSLPRGGTNVLTF.

The gene calls are TRBV29-1 and TRBJ2-7; 7 nucleotides align to TRBD2. J was trimmed by 4 bases and V by 4 bases; bases with no gene match: 7. The CDR3 sequence is 13 residues long. Germline CDR1 SQVTM, CDR2 ANQGSEA. The CDR3 DNA is TGCAGCGTTGCTGGTGGGAGGGCGTACGAGCAGTACTTC. Its translation: CSVAGGRAYEQYF.

In this sample, this clonotype turned up many times. The chain couples TRBV28 to TRBJ1-2, with 7 bases matching TRBD1. CDR3 size: 16 residues. CDR1 is MDHEN, CDR2 SYDVKM, per germline. The J segment lost 3 bases and the V segment lost 4 bases, leaving 11 bases of the junction unmatched. In DNA form, the CDR3 reads TGTGCCAGCAGTTCCTTACCCGACAGGGTAGACTATGGCTACACCTTC. Its translation is CASSSLPDRVDYGYTF.

Points on this clonotype: A much larger clone is a single base away; this may be a read error. V gene TRBV29-1 combines with J gene TRBJ1-4; D unresolved. The length of the CDR3 is 11 residues. Germline CDR1 and CDR2: SQVTM and ANQGSEA. The CDR3 reads CSVQHNEKLVF. The CDR3 nucleotides read TGCAGCGTACAGCATAATGAAAAACTGGTTTTT.

The chain joins TRBV7-2 to TRBJ2-7; D tentatively fits TRBD1 or TRBD2 (5 bases each). The V end was cut by 1 base, the J end by 2 bases, with 12 bases between. Germline assignment: CDR1 SGHTA and CDR2 FQGNSA. The CDR3 sequence is 15 residues long. The CDR3 DNA sequence: TGTGCCAGCAGCTTAGGACCCGAGGGGACCTACGAGCAGTACTTC. This gives the protein CASSLGPEGTYEQYF.

This clonotype was observed many times. The chain links TRBV13 to TRBJ2-2; TRBD2 might be the D (5 bases). The germline V gene encodes CDR1 PRHDT and CDR2 FYEKMQ (reference sequence). The ends were cut back, 5 bases at V and 0 bases at J, with 16 bases in the middle. This CDR3 spans 17 amino acids. CDR3 region: CASSLYSRRANTGELFF. DNA of the CDR3: TGTGCCAGCAGCCTTTACTCCCGGCGGGCGAACACCGGGGAGCTGTTTTTT.

This clonotype was seen ten or more times. The chain links TRBV12-3 or TRBV12-4 to TRBJ2-7; perhaps D is TRBD1 or TRBD2 (6 bases each). This CDR3 has 14 residues. Trimming stripped 1 base from V and 6 bases from J, with 13 bases between. The CDR3 region has the DNA TGTGCCAGCAGTTTAGAGGGCAGGGGAGGCGAGCAGTACTTC. As protein: CASSLEGRGGEQYF.

V gene TRBV2 combines with J gene TRBJ2-6, with no clear D. Deletions cut 4 bases from V and 0 bases from J, with 7 bases between. Germline V gene data show CDR1 as SNHLY and CDR2 as FYNNEI. CDR3 size: 15 residues. The CDR3 protein is CASSGPTSGANVLTF. The CDR3 DNA reads as TGTGCCAGCAGTGGGCCGACCTCTGGGGCCAACGTCCTGACTTTC.

In this sample, this clonotype turned up many times. This chain joins TRBV5-6 and TRBJ2-5; D remains ambiguous. Trimming removed 1 base from V and 4 bases from J, with 5 bases in between. Germline-derived CDR1 and CDR2 are SGHDT and YYEEEE. This CDR3 has 12 amino acids. In DNA, the CDR3 is TGTGCCAGCAGCTTGCGAACAGAGACCCAGTACTTC. Protein sequence: CASSLRTETQYF.

This clonotype was seen many times. The gene calls are TRBV6-2 or TRBV6-3 and TRBJ1-1; TRBD1 matches 12 bases. Per germline, CDR1 MNHEY and CDR2 SVGEGT. Trimming cost V 8 bases and J 5 bases; bases outside gene matches: 18. The CDR3 is 18 amino acids. The CDR3 spells CASRPGQGADYGWTEAFF. In nucleotides, the CDR3 is TGTGCCAGCCGGCCGGGACAGGGGGCGGATTATGGGTGGACTGAAGCTTTCTTT.

The rearrangement links TRBV20-1 to TRBJ1-2; possibly TRBD1 for D (5 bases). V dropped 6 bases and J dropped 8 bases, with 13 bases sitting between them. Germline V gene lookup returns CDR1 DFQATT and CDR2 SNEGSKA (reference sequence). This CDR3 is 11 amino acids long. CDR3 residues: CSALDTNGYTF. The CDR3, as DNA: TGCAGTGCCTTGGACACGAACGGCTACACCTTC.

In this sample, this clonotype turned up a few times. The chain has TRBV15 and TRBJ1-2; TRBD1 is a possible D gene (6 bases). The CDR3 is 15 residues long. Germline CDR1 is LNHNV and CDR2 is YYDKDF (reference sequence). Deletions cut 0 bases from V and 5 bases from J, with 13 bases between. The DNA of the CDR3 is TGTGCCACCAGCAGAGATGGAGGGGGACTATATGGCTACACCTTC. It encodes CATSRDGGGLYGYTF.

This chain links TRBV27 with TRBJ2-4; D is unclear. V was shortened by 8 bases and J by 0 bases, with 5 bases between the two germline ends. Per germline, CDR1 MNHEY and CDR2 SMNVEV (reference sequence). The CDR3 runs to 12 residues. The CDR3 protein is CASGPAKNIQYF. CDR3 in DNA: TGTGCCAGCGGCCCAGCCAAAAACATTCAGTACTTC.

This clonotype was observed at least ten times. The J gene is TRBJ1-1, the V gene TRBV2, with TRBD1 identical over 7 bases. The V gene's germline CDR1 is SNHLY and CDR2 FYNNEI. The junction had 6 bases not matched to a gene; V was cut back by 4 bases and J by 4 bases. The CDR3 consists of 14 residues. The CDR3 region is CASSGQGRVTEAFF. In DNA, the CDR3 is TGTGCCAGCAGTGGACAGGGTCGGGTCACTGAAGCTTTCTTT. Combining the CDR3 with reference TRBV2 and TRBJ1-1 gives the whole variable domain EPEVTQTPSHQVTQMGQEVILRCVPISNHLYFYWYRQILGQKVEFLVSFYNNEISEKSEIFDDQFSVERPDGSNFTLKIRSTKLEDSAMYFCASSGQGRVTEAFFGQGTRLTVV.

At least ten counts were recorded for this clonotype. V is TRBV12-3 or TRBV12-4 and J is TRBJ2-5, with D perhaps assigned TRBD1 or TRBD2 (7 bases each). The length of the CDR3 is 16 residues. Trimming left V 5 bases short and J 7 bases short, with 23 bases between. The CDR3 region is CASSPTSAPQGGTQYF. CDR3 DNA sequence: TGTGCCAGCAGTCCCACTAGCGCCCCTCAGGGGGGGACCCAGTACTTC.

V gene TRBV20-1 combines with J gene TRBJ2-7, with 9 bases that match TRBD1. Germline V gene lookup returns CDR1 DFQATT and CDR2 SNEGSKA (reference sequence). V shed 6 bases, J shed 3 bases, and the junction held 6 bases outside the gene matches. This CDR3 region has 13 residues. The CDR3, as DNA: TGCAGTGCCGAGCCGACAGGGGGCTACGAGCAGTACTTC. Its protein product is CSAEPTGGYEQYF.

There are many counts of this clonotype. V gene TRBV6-1 combines with J gene TRBJ2-7, with D perhaps TRBD2 (6 bases). With 8 bases removed from V and 2 bases from J, the gap between germline ends came to 10 bases. Germline CDR1 is MNHNS and CDR2 is SASEGT. The CDR3 length is 12 residues. The CDR3 loop is CASSRGTYEQYF. The CDR3 bases are TGTGCCAGCTCGCGGGGAACCTACGAGCAGTACTTC.